This T cell receptor (beta chain) was recovered during a study of T-cell reconstitution after alpha-beta-depleted transplantation in children. CDR1 is ENHRY and CDR2 is SYGVKD in the germline V gene. CDR3 size: 13 residues. V lost 0 bases and J 4 bases, leaving 6 bases between the germline ends. This sample's TCRbeta library carried unique molecular identifier barcodes. A single record per CDR3 protein comes from TCRdb applying MiXCR to the PCR reads. The sample includes around 600,000 distinct CDR3 sequences, roughly 15% seen only once; the top ten take under 1.2%. This clonotype was seen ten or more times.

This sequence was found in a human donor who donated a stem cell graft to a child with acute myeloid leukemia. The rearrangement uses TRBV10-3 and TRBJ2-5, with no clear D. This material consisted of PBMCs from the stem cell graft donor, taken from the stem cell graft. CDR3 nucleotide sequence: TGTGCCATCAGTGAGTCGGGCGGAGAGACCCAGTACTTC. Translated, it gives CAISESGGETQYF.